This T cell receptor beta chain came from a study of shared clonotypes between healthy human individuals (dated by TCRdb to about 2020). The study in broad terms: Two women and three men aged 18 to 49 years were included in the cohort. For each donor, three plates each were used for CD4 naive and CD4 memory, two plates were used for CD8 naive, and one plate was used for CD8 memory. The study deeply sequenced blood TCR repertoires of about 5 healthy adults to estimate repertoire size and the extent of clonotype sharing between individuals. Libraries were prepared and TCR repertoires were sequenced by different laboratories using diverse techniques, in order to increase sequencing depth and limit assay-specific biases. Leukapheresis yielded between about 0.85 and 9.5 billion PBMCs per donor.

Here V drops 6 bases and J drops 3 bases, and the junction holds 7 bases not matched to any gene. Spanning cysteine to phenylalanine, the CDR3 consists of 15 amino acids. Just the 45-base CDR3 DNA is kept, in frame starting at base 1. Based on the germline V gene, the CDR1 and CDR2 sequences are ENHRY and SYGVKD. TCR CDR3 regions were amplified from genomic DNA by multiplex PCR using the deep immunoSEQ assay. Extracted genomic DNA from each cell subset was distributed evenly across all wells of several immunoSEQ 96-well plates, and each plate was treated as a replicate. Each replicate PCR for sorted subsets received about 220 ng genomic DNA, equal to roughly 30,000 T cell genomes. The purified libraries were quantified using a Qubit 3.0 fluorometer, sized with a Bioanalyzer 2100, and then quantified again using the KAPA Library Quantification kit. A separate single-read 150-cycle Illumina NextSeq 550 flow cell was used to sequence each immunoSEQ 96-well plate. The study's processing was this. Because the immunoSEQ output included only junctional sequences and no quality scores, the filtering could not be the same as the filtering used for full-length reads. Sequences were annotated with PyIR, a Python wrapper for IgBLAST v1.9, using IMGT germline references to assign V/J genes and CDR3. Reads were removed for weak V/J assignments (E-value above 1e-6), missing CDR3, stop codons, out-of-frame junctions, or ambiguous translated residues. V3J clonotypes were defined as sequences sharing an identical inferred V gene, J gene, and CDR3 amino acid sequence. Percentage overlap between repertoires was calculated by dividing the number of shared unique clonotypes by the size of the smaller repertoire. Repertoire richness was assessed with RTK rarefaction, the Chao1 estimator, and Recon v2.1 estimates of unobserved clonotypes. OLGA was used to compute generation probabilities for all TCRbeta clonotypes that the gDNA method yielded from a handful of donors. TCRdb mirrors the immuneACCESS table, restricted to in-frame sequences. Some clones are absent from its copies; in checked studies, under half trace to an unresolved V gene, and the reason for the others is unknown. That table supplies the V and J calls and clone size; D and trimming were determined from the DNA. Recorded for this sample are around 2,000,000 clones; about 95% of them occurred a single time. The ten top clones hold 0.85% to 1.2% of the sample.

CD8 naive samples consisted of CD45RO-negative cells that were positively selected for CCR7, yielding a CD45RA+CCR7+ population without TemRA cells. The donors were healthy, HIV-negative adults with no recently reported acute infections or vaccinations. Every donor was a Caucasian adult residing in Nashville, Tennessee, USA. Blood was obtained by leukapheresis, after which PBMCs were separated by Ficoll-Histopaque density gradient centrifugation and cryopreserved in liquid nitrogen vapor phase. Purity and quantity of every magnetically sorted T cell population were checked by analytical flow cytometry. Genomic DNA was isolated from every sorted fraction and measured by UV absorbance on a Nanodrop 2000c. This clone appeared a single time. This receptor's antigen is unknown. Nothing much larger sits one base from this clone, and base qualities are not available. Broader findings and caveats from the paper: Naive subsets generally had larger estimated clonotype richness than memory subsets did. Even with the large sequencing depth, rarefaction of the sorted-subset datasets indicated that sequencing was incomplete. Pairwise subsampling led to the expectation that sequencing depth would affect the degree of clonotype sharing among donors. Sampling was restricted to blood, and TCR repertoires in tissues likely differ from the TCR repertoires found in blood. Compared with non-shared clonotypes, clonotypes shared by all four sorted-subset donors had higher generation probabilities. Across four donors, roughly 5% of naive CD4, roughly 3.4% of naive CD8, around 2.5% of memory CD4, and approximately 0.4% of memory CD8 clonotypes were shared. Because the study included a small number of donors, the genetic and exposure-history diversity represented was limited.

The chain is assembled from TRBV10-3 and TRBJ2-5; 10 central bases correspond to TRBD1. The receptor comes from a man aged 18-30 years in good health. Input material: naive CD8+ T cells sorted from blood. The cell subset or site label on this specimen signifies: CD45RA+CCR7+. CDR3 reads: CAISDYGTGEETQYF. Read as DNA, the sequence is TGTGCCATCAGCGATTACGGGACAGGGGAAGAGACCCAGTACTTC.